The rows below give T cell receptor beta chains drawn from one sample of a study of CD8 T cells in Susac syndrome. A single record per CDR3 protein comes from TCRdb applying MiXCR to the immunoSEQ multiplex PCR reads. The table lists approximately 270,000 distinct CDR3 sequences, just over 90% of them singletons. Sequenced: CD4+ T cells from PBMCs. The source of these receptors is a human donor with multiple sclerosis. CDR3s include the opening cysteine and the closing phenylalanine or tryptophan. D genes are given only for firm matches. A clone size is listed for some rows: how often the clone was seen (once, few, many), or a class if it is expanded.

j_call: TRBJ1-2
d_call: TRBD1
v_call: TRBV27
clone_size: -
cdr3_nt: TGTGCCAGCAGTCCGGGACAGGGGGCTAGCTACACCTTC
cdr3_aa: CASSPGQGASYTF

j_call: TRBJ2-7
d_call: -
v_call: TRBV28
clone_size: few
cdr3_nt: TGTGCCAGCAGTCCTGGGGTCCCCCCCGTCTACGAGCAGTACTTC
cdr3_aa: CASSPGVPPVYEQYF

j_call: TRBJ2-3
d_call: TRBD1
v_call: TRBV29-1
clone_size: -
cdr3_nt: TGCAGCGTCGGGGGACAGGGTGGAGCAGATACGCAGTATTTT
cdr3_aa: CSVGGQGGADTQYF

j_call: TRBJ1-5
d_call: TRBD1
v_call: TRBV27
clone_size: -
cdr3_nt: TGTGCCAGCAGTCCCCGACAGGGTAGGGAGCCCCAGCATTTT
cdr3_aa: CASSPRQGREPQHF

j_call: TRBJ1-4
d_call: -
v_call: TRBV4-1
clone_size: -
cdr3_nt: TGCGCCAGCAGCGGTGCCCCCCGGCGGGGAGCAACTAATGAAAAACTGTTTTTT
cdr3_aa: CASSGAPRRGATNEKLFF

j_call: TRBJ1-1
d_call: -
v_call: TRBV5-4
clone_size: -
cdr3_nt: TGTGCCAGCACCACAATAGGATATGACACTGAAGCTTTCTTT
cdr3_aa: CASTTIGYDTEAFF

j_call: TRBJ2-1
d_call: TRBD2
v_call: TRBV3-1
clone_size: -
cdr3_nt: TGTGCCAGCAGCCAAGAAGTAGCGGGAGGCTACAATGAGCAGTTCTTC
cdr3_aa: CASSQEVAGGYNEQFF

j_call: TRBJ2-3
d_call: -
v_call: TRBV28
clone_size: -
cdr3_nt: TGTGCCAGCAGCCGACAGGCTCCTTTCACAGATACGCAGTATTTT
cdr3_aa: CASSRQAPFTDTQYF

j_call: TRBJ1-4
d_call: -
v_call: TRBV7-9
clone_size: -
cdr3_nt: TGTGCCAGCAGCTTAGGTCTCGACTGGGGTGAAAAACTGTTTTTT
cdr3_aa: CASSLGLDWGEKLFF

j_call: TRBJ2-2
d_call: -
v_call: TRBV24-1
clone_size: -
cdr3_nt: TGTGCCACCAGTGCGGGGCCAGGAACCGGGGAGCTGTTTTTT
cdr3_aa: CATSAGPGTGELFF

j_call: TRBJ1-2
d_call: -
v_call: TRBV12-3/TRBV12-4
clone_size: -
cdr3_nt: TGTGCCAGTATGGCGGCTGACTATGGCTACACCTTC
cdr3_aa: CASMAADYGYTF

j_call: TRBJ2-7
d_call: TRBD1
v_call: TRBV10-2
clone_size: -
cdr3_nt: TGCGCCAGCAGTAACCCGGGGACAGTGGACTCCTACGAGCAGTACTTC
cdr3_aa: CASSNPGTVDSYEQYF

j_call: TRBJ1-2
d_call: -
v_call: TRBV27
clone_size: -
cdr3_nt: TGTGCCAGCAGTTTATCCGGCAGGCCCGGCTATGGCTACACCTTC
cdr3_aa: CASSLSGRPGYGYTF

j_call: TRBJ2-1
d_call: TRBD2
v_call: TRBV20-1
clone_size: -
cdr3_nt: TGCAGTACTACTAGCGGGAGACCCAATGAGCAGTTCTTC
cdr3_aa: CSTTSGRPNEQFF

j_call: TRBJ2-3
d_call: TRBD2
v_call: TRBV2
clone_size: -
cdr3_nt: TGTGCCAGCAGTGAATTCTTAGCGGGAGGGGGCACAGATACGCAGTATTTT
cdr3_aa: CASSEFLAGGGTDTQYF

j_call: TRBJ2-5
d_call: TRBD2
v_call: TRBV12-3/TRBV12-4
clone_size: -
cdr3_nt: TGTGCCAGCAGTTTAGAAACGGGGGGGTGGGAGACCCAGTACTTC
cdr3_aa: CASSLETGGWETQYF

j_call: TRBJ1-4
d_call: -
v_call: TRBV7-2
clone_size: few
cdr3_nt: TGTGCCAGCAGCCCCCAGGGCTCTAATGAAAAACTGTTTTTT
cdr3_aa: CASSPQGSNEKLFF

j_call: TRBJ1-5
d_call: TRBD1
v_call: TRBV3-1
clone_size: once
cdr3_nt: TGTGCCAGCAGCCAAGGAATGGGACAGGGCAGTCAGCCCCAGCATTTT
cdr3_aa: CASSQGMGQGSQPQHF

j_call: TRBJ1-1
d_call: -
v_call: TRBV7-3
clone_size: -
cdr3_nt: TGTGCCAGCAGCTTAACGGGGCAGAGCACTGAAGCTTTCTTT
cdr3_aa: CASSLTGQSTEAFF

j_call: TRBJ2-3
d_call: -
v_call: TRBV4-1
clone_size: -
cdr3_nt: TGCGCCAGCAGCCTAGTTGCGGGTTTCACAGATACGCAGTATTTT
cdr3_aa: CASSLVAGFTDTQYF

j_call: TRBJ2-7
d_call: TRBD2
v_call: TRBV20-1
clone_size: -
cdr3_nt: TGCAGTGCTAGGGGGACTAGCGGGGGGGCCTACGAGCAGTACTTC
cdr3_aa: CSARGTSGGAYEQYF

j_call: TRBJ1-6
d_call: -
v_call: TRBV12-3/TRBV12-4
clone_size: -
cdr3_nt: TGTGCCAGCAGTTTACAGGAGTATTCACCCCTCCACTTT
cdr3_aa: CASSLQEYSPLHF

j_call: TRBJ2-5
d_call: -
v_call: TRBV7-8
clone_size: -
cdr3_nt: TGTGCCAGCACCCTCGGGGGTTCCCAGTACTTC
cdr3_aa: CASTLGGSQYF

j_call: TRBJ2-4
d_call: TRBD1
v_call: TRBV10-3
clone_size: -
cdr3_nt: TGTGCCATCAGTGCTGGCGCCGTTGGGACAGGGGGCATGGCCAAAAACATTCAGTACTTC
cdr3_aa: CAISAGAVGTGGMAKNIQYF

j_call: TRBJ1-2
d_call: TRBD1
v_call: TRBV29-1
clone_size: -
cdr3_nt: TGCAGCGCCGCGCAGGGGGCGCGTGACTATGGCTACACCTTC
cdr3_aa: CSAAQGARDYGYTF

j_call: TRBJ1-1
d_call: -
v_call: TRBV3-1
clone_size: once
cdr3_nt: TGTGCCAGCAGCCAAGATGGGTCACAGACCACTTCTGAAGCTTTCTTT
cdr3_aa: CASSQDGSQTTSEAFF

j_call: TRBJ1-5
d_call: -
v_call: TRBV28
clone_size: -
cdr3_nt: TGTGCCAGCAGTCCCCGTGGGACAAGCGGCAATCAGCCCCAGCATTTT
cdr3_aa: CASSPRGTSGNQPQHF

j_call: TRBJ2-3
d_call: TRBD2
v_call: TRBV3-1
clone_size: -
cdr3_nt: TGTGCCAGCAGCCCAGGGACTAGCGGCACAGATACGCAGTATTTT
cdr3_aa: CASSPGTSGTDTQYF

j_call: TRBJ2-2
d_call: TRBD2
v_call: TRBV28
clone_size: -
cdr3_nt: TGTGCCAGCAGGGGTACTAGCGGGGGGGCCATCGGGGAGCTGTTTTTT
cdr3_aa: CASRGTSGGAIGELFF